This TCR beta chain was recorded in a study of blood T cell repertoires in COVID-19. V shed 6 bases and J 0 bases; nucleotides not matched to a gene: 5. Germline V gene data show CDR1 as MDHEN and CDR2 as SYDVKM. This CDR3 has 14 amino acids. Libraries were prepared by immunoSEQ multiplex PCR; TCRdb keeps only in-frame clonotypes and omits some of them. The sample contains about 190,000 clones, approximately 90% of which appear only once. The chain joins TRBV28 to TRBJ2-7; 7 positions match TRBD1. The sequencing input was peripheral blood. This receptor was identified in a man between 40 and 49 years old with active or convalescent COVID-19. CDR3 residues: CASSTGQNSYEQYF. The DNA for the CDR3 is TGTGCCAGCAGCACGGGACAGAACTCCTACGAGCAGTACTTC. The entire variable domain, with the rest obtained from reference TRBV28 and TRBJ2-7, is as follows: DVKVTQSSRYLVKRTGEKVFLECVQDMDHENMFWYRQDPGLGLRLIYFSYDVKMKEKGDIPEGYSVSREKKERFSLILESASTNQTSMYLCASSTGQNSYEQYFGPGTRLTVT.